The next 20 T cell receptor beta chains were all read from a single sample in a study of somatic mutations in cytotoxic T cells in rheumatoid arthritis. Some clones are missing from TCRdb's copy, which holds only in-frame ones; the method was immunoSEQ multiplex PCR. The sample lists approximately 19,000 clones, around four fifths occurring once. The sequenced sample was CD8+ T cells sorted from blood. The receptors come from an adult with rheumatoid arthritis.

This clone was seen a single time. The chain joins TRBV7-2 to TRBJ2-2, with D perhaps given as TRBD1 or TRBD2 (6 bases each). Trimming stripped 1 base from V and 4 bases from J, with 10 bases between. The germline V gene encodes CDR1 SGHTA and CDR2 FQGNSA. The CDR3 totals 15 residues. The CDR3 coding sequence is TGTGCCAGCAGCTTAGTGGGGGGCAGCACCGGGGAGCTGTTTTTT. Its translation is CASSLVGGSTGELFF.

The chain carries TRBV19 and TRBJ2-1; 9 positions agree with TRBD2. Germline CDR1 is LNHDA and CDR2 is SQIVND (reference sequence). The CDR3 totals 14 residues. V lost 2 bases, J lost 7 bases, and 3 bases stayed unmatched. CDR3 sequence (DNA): TGTGCCAGTAGTATACTGCGGGAGGGGAATGAGCAGTTCTTC. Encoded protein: CASSILREGNEQFF.

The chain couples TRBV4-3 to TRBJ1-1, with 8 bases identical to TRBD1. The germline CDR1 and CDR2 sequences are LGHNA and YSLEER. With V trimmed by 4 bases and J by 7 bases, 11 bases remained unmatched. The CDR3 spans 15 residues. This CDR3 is CASSPWTGSGIEAFF. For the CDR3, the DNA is TGCGCCAGCAGCCCCTGGACAGGGTCAGGCATTGAAGCTTTCTTT.

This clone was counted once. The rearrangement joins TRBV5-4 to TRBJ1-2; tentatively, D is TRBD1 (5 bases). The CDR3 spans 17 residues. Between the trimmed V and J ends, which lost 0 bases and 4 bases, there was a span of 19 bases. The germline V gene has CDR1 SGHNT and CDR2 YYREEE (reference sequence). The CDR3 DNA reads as TGTGCCAGCAGCTTGGGGACACCCCCTCCCCCACTCTATGGCTACACCTTC. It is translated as CASSLGTPPPPLYGYTF.

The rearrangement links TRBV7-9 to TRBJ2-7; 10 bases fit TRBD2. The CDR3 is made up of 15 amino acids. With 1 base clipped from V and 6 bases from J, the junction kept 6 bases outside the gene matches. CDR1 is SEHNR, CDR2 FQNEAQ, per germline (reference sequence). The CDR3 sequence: CASSLVRLAGPEQYF. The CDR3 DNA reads TGTGCCAGCAGCTTAGTACGACTAGCGGGTCCCGAGCAGTACTTC.

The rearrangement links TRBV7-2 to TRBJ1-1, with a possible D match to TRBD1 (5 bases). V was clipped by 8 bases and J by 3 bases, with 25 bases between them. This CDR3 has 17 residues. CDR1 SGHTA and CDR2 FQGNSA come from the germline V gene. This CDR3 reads CASQGLQDRLKDTEAFF. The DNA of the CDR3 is TGTGCCAGCCAGGGCCTACAGGACCGCTTGAAGGACACTGAAGCTTTCTTT.

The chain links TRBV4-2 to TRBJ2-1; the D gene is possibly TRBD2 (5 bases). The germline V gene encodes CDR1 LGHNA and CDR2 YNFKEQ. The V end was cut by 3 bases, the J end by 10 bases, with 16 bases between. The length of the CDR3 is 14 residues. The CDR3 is CASSHAGLNEEQFF. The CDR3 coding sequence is TGTGCCAGCAGCCACGCCGGACTTAACGAGGAGCAGTTCTTC.

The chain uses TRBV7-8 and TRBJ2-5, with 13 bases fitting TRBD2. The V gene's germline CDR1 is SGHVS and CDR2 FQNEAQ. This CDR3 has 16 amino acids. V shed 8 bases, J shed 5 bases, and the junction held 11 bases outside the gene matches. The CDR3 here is CASRGLAGASWETQYF. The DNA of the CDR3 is TGTGCCAGCCGAGGACTAGCGGGGGCTTCGTGGGAGACCCAGTACTTC. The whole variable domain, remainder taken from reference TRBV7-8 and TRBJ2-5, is GAGVSQSPRYKVAKRGQDVALRCDPISGHVSLFWYQQALGQGPEFLTYFQNEAQLDKSGLPSDRFFAERPEGSVSTLKIQRTQQEDSAVYLCASRGLAGASWETQYFGPGTRLLVL.

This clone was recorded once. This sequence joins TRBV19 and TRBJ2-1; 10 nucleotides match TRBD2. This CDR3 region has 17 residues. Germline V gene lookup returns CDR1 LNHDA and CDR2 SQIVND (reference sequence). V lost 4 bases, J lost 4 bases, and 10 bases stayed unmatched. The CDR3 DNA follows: TGTGCCAGTAGTACCCTCTCTAGCGGGGGAGATTACAATGAGCAGTTCTTC. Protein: CASSTLSSGGDYNEQFF.

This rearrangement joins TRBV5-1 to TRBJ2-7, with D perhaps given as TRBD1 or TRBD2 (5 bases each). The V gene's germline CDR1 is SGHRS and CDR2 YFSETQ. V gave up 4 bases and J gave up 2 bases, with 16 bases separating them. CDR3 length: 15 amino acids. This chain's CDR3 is CASSTGAGPPYEQYF. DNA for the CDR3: TGCGCCAGCAGCACCGGGGCAGGGCCCCCCTACGAGCAGTACTTC.

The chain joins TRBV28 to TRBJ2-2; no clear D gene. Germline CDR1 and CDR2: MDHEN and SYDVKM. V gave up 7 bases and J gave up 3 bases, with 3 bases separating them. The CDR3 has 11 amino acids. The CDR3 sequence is CASTDTGELFF. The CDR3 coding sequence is TGTGCCAGCACCGACACCGGGGAGCTGTTTTTT. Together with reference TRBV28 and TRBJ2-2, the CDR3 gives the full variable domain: DVKVTQSSRYLVKRTGEKVFLECVQDMDHENMFWYRQDPGLGLRLIYFSYDVKMKEKGDIPEGYSVSREKKERFSLILESASTNQTSMYLCASTDTGELFFGEGSRLTVL.

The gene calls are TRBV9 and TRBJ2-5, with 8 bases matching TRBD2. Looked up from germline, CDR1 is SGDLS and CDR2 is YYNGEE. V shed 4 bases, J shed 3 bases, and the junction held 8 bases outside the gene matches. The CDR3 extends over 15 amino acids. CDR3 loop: CASSSTGGLEETQYF. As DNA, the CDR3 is TGTGCCAGCAGCTCGACGGGGGGACTAGAAGAGACCCAGTACTTC.

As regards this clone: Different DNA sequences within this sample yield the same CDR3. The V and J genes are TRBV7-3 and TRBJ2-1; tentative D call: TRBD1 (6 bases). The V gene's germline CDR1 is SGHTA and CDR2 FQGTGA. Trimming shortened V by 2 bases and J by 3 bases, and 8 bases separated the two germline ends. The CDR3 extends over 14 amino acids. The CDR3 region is CASSLGGGYNEQFF. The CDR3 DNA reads TGTGCCAGCAGCTTAGGGGGCGGCTACAATGAGCAGTTCTTC.

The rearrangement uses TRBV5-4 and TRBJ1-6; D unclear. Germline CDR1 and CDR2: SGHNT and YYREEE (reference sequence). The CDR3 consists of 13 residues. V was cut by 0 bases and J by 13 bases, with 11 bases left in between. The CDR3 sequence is CASSLGVETPLHF. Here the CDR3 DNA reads TGTGCCAGCAGCTTGGGCGTAGAAACCCCCCTCCACTTT.

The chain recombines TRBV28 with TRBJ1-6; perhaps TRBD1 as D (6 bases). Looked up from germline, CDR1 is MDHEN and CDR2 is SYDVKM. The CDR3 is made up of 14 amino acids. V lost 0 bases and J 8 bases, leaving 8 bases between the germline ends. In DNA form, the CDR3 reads TGTGCCAGCAGTTTATGGGACAGCTATTCACCCCTCCACTTT. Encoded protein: CASSLWDSYSPLHF.

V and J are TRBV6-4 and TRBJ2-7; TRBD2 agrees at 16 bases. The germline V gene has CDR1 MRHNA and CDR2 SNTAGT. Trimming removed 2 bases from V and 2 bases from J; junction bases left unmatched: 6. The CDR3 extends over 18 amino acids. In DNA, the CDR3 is TGTGCCAGCAGTGACAGGGGGACTAGCGGGAGGGTGACCTACGAGCAGTACTTC. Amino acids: CASSDRGTSGRVTYEQYF.

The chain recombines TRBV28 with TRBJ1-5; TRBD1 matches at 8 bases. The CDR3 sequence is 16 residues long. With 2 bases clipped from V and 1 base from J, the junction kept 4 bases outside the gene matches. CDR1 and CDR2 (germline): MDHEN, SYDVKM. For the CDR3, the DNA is TGTGCCAGCAGTTTACTCAGGGGGCTGAGCAATCAGCCCCAGCATTTT. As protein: CASSLLRGLSNQPQHF.

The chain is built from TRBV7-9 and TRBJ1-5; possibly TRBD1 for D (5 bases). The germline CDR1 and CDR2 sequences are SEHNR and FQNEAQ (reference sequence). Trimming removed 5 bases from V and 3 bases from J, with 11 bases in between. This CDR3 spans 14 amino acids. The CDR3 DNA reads TGTGCCAGCAGCGTAGGGGTGAACAATCAGCCCCAGCATTTT. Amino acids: CASSVGVNNQPQHF. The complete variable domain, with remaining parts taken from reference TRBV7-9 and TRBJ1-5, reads DTGVSQNPRHKITKRGQNVTFRCDPISEHNRLYWYRQTLGQGPEFLTYFQNEAQLEKSRLLSDRFSAERPKGSFSTLEIQRTEQGDSAMYLCASSVGVNNQPQHFGDGTRLSIL.

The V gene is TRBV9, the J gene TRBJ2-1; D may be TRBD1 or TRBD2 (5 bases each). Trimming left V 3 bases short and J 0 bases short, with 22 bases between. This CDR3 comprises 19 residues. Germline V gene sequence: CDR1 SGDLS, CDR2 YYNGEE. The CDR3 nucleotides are TGTGCCAGCAGCGGCGCCGGGACCCCCGCGATGGGCTCCTACAATGAGCAGTTCTTC. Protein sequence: CASSGAGTPAMGSYNEQFF.

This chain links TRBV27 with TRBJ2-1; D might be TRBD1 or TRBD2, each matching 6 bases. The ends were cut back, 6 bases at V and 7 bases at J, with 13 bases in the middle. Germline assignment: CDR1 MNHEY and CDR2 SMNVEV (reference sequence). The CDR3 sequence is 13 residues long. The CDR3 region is CASRTGAVNEQFF. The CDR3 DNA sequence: TGTGCCAGCAGAACGGGGGCTGTTAATGAGCAGTTCTTC.